This T cell receptor beta chain was retrieved from a study of shared clonotypes between healthy human individuals. Study background: Per donor, three plates held CD4 naive cells, three held CD4 memory, two held CD8 naive and one held CD8 memory.

CD45RO-negative cells were positively selected for CCR7, leaving out terminally differentiated effector memory CD45RA+ cells. All donors were healthy HIV-negative adults lacking recent acute infections or vaccinations. Profiling relied on immunoSEQ multiplex PCR, and the TCRdb table lists in-frame clones only, not all of them. The profile shows about 2 million clones, approximately 94% of them singletons. This sequence originates from a man aged 18 to 30 in good health. Sequencing was performed on naive CD8+ T cells sorted from blood.

CDR3 region: CASSPDRDMNTEAFF. CDR3 DNA sequence: TGTGCCAGCTCACCAGACAGGGACATGAACACTGAAGCTTTCTTT. The rearrangement joins TRBV18 to TRBJ1-1; the match to TRBD1 covers 7 bases. The germline V gene encodes CDR1 KGHSH and CDR2 LQKENI. The CDR3 is 15 residues long. The V and J ends lost 2 bases and 0 bases, in that order; junction bases with no gene match: 3.